This T cell receptor (beta chain) was documented in a study of blood T cell repertoires in COVID-19. Authors' analysis steps: How many nucleated cells were present was estimated from reference gene primer amplification. Produced via immunoSEQ multiplex PCR; TCRdb's table is partial and in-frame only. V and J calls and clone size follow that table, whereas D and trimming were derived from the DNA. The repertoire holds about 65,000 clones, 65% to 85% seen once, with about two fifths in the top ten. This clone was seen once. The CDR3 covers 14 residues. Trimming took 7 bases from V and 4 from J, leaving 12 bases between them. The germline CDR1 and CDR2 sequences are KGHDR and SFDVKD.

Sequenced input: peripheral blood. This sequence originates from a human donor in a cohort sampled during active COVID-19. The rearrangement joins TRBV24-1 to TRBJ2-2; weak D call: TRBD2 (5 bases). The CDR3 sequence is CATSARGSTGELFF. The CDR3 DNA sequence: TGTGCCACCAGCGCACGGGGATCCACCGGGGAGCTGTTTTTT.